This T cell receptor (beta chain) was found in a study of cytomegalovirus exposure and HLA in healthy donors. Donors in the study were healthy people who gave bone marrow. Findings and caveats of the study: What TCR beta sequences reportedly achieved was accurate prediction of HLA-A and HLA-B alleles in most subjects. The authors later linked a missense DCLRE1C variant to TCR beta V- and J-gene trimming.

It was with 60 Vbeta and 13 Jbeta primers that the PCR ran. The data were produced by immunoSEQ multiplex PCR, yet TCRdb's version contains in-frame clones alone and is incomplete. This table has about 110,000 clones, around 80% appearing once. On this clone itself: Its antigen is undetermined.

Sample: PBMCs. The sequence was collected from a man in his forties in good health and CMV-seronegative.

The DNA for the CDR3 is TGTGCCAGTTCCCCGACAGGGGGCAATCAGCCCCAGCATTTT. Its translation is CASSPTGGNQPQHF. V usage is TRBV19 and J usage is TRBJ1-5, with 8 bases identical to TRBD1. The ends lost 8 bases at V and 2 bases at J; junction bases unmatched: 5. The CDR3 covers 14 residues. Germline lookup yields CDR1 LNHDA and CDR2 SQIVND (reference sequence).